This T cell receptor beta chain was retrieved from a study of PD-1 blockade in classical Hodgkin lymphoma. Relapses following autologous stem cell transplantation were seen in all patients, with brentuximab vedotin exposure varying. TCRdb's copy holds only in-frame clones and misses some; the assay was immunoSEQ multiplex PCR. The table shows more than 20,000 clones, with under 90% occurring only once. Germline V gene sequence: CDR1 SGDLS, CDR2 YYNGEE. CDR3 length equals 15 residues. Trimming removed 4 bases from V and 5 bases from J; junction bases left unmatched: 8. The chain couples TRBV9 to TRBJ2-5; 10 bases match TRBD1. The origin of this receptor is a human donor with classical Hodgkin lymphoma. Sample: peripheral blood mononuclear cells (PBMCs), taken at baseline. CDR3 region: CASSRRTGGGETQYF. The CDR3 bases are TGTGCCAGCAGCAGACGGACAGGGGGAGGTGAGACCCAGTACTTC.